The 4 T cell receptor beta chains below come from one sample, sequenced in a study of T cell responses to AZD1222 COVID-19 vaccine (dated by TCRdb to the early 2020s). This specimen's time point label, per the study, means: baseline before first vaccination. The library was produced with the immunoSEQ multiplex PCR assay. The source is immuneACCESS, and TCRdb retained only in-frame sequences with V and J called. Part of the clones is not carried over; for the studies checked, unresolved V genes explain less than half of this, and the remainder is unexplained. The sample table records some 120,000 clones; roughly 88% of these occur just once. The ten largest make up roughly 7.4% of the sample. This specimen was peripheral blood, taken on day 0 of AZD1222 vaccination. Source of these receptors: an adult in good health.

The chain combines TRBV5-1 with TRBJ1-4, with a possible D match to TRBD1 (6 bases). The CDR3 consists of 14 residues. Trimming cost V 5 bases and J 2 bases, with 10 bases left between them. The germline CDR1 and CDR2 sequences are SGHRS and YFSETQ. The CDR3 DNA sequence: TGCGCCAGCAGACCGGGGGCTACTAATGAAAAACTGTTTTTT. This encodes CASRPGATNEKLFF.

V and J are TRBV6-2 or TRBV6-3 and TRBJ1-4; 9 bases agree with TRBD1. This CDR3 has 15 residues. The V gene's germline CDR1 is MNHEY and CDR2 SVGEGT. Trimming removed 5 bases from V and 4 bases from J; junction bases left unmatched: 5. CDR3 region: CASSRTGAGNEKLFF. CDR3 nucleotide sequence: TGTGCCAGCAGTCGGACAGGGGCCGGTAATGAAAAACTGTTTTTT.

The DNA for the CDR3 is TGTGCCAGCACGAACAGGGGCCCCACAGATACGCAGTATTTT. Its translation: CASTNRGPTDTQYF. This chain joins TRBV2 and TRBJ2-3, with 7 bases identical to TRBD1. Losses at the gene ends were 7 bases for V and 2 bases for J; bases not matched to a gene: 6. Per germline, CDR1 SNHLY and CDR2 FYNNEI. CDR3 size: 14 residues. The full variable domain, completed using reference TRBV2 and TRBJ2-3, is EPEVTQTPSHQVTQMGQEVILRCVPISNHLYFYWYRQILGQKVEFLVSFYNNEISEKSEIFDDQFSVERPDGSNFTLKIRSTKLEDSAMYFCASTNRGPTDTQYFGPGTRLTVL.

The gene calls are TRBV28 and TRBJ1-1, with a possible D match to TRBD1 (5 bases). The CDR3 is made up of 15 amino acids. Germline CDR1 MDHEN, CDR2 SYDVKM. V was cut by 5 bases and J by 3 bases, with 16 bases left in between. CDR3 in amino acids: CASSPRLRGDTEAFF. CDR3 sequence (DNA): TGTGCCAGCAGTCCCCGCCTCAGAGGGGACACTGAAGCTTTCTTT.